This T cell receptor beta chain emerged from a study of blood T cell repertoires in COVID-19. Germline CDR1 and CDR2: SGDLS and YYNGEE. The CDR3 is 15 amino acids. V was clipped by 3 bases and J by 9 bases; unmatched bases: 9. In the authors' workflow: Reference gene primer amplification in the assay estimated nucleated cell counts. Measured with immunoSEQ multiplex PCR; TCRdb has only the in-frame clones, and not every one. The D gene and trimming were derived from the DNA, and the V and J assignments and clone size from that table. The sample lists around 180,000 clones, 70% to 90% occurring once. The sequencing sample was made of peripheral blood. The V call is TRBV9, the J call TRBJ2-1; 10 positions agree with TRBD1. The clonotype originates from a human donor with active or convalescent COVID-19. The donor label of this sample is uncertain. CDR3: CASSAGTGVSTEQFF. DNA of the CDR3: TGTGCCAGCAGCGCAGGGACAGGGGTTTCTACTGAGCAGTTCTTC.